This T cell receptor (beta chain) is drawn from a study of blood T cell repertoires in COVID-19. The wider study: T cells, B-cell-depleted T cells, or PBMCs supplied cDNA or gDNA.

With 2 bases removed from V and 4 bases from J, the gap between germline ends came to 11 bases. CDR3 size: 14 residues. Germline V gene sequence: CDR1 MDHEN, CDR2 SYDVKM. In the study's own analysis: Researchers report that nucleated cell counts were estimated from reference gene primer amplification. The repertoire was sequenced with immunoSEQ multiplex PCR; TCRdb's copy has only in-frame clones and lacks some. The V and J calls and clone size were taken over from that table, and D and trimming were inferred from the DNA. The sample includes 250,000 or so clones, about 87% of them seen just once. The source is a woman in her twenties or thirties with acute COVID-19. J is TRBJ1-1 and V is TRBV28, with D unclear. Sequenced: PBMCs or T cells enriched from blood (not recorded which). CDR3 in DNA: TGTGCCAGCAGTTTAATAAGCGGTGCCACTGAAGCTTTCTTT. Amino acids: CASSLISGATEAFF.